This T cell receptor (beta chain) was sequenced in a study of cytomegalovirus exposure and HLA in healthy donors. Germline CDR1 is MNHNS and CDR2 is SASEGT. The CDR3 length is 15 residues. V shed 6 bases, J shed 3 bases, and the junction held 10 bases outside the gene matches. This clone was picked up one time. Its specificity is unknown. Study results and limitations: Specificity for CMV antigens was confirmed in vitro for a few of the CMV-associated chains.

The data were produced by immunoSEQ multiplex PCR, yet TCRdb's version contains in-frame clones alone and is incomplete. This sample carries about 110,000 clones, approximately 94% of them seen once, and the ten largest clones take about 0.7%. Sequencing used PBMCs. This chain uses TRBV6-1 with TRBJ1-2, with TRBD1 matching 7 bases. This receptor was taken from a woman aged 18-29 years in good health and CMV-seronegative. The CDR3 here is CASRPGQADHYGYTF. CDR3 nucleotide sequence: TGTGCCAGCAGACCCGGACAGGCCGACCACTATGGCTACACCTTC.